This entry is about one TCR beta chain. Its specificity is not known. Method: immunoSEQ multiplex PCR; TCRdb's copy keeps in-frame clones and lacks some. Here the sample spans 300,000 or so clones, roughly 86% being singletons. The sample comes from a study of cytomegalovirus exposure and HLA in healthy donors. Findings of the study overall: Confirmation was obtained in vitro that a few CMV-associated chains are specific for CMV antigens.

Looked up from germline, CDR1 is MNHEY and CDR2 is SMNVEV (reference sequence). This CDR3 has 15 amino acids. V lost 5 bases, J lost 7 bases, and 15 bases lay in between. The sequence was obtained from a man between 25 and 39 years old in good health and CMV-seronegative. What was sequenced was PBMCs. The chain joins TRBV27 to TRBJ1-6; D unresolved. The CDR3 is CASSEEGPSNSPLHF. The CDR3 bases are TGTGCCAGCAGTGAGGAGGGTCCCTCGAATTCACCCCTCCACTTT.